This TCR beta chain is from a study of cytotoxic CD8 clonotypes in ibrutinib-treated CLL. Looking at the study overall: IGHV unmutated about 17; relapsed/refractory more than ten; treatment-naive under 16.

Depths of 1 in 200,000 to 1 in 1 million T cells were the sequencing target. Using immunoSEQ multiplex PCR, the repertoire was profiled, and TCRdb retains in-frame clones only, with some absent. Of 130,000 to 150,000 clones listed, around 93% are singletons. Germline CDR1 SGHAT, CDR2 FQNNGV. V gave up 5 bases and J gave up 4 bases; unmatched junction bases: 3. The CDR3 has 13 amino acids. The gene calls are TRBV11-2 and TRBJ1-2, with 8 bases matching TRBD1. The receptor was derived from a human donor with chronic lymphocytic leukemia. The source was PBMCs, collected after 12 months of ibrutinib treatment. In nucleotides, the CDR3 is TGTGCCAGCAGCCCGGGACAGGTCTATGGCTACACCTTC. Its translation is CASSPGQVYGYTF.